Sequencing of this T cell receptor beta chain was carried out in a study of vaccination and CD4 T cells after COVID-19. Background on the study: Convalescent donors totaled six males and four females, including two who were Hispanic.

Cultured CD4+ T cell DNA underwent sequencing with the Oncomine TCR Beta short-read assay. TCRdb ran MiXCR on the PCR reads and lists one entry per CDR3 protein. The data hold under 15,000 distinct CDR3 sequences, with around a third observed a single time. Regarding this clonotype: Its antigen is not identified.

Between the trimmed V and J ends, which lost 5 bases and 7 bases, there was a span of 23 bases. This CDR3 is 16 amino acids long. The germline V gene encodes CDR1 SGDLS and CDR2 YYNGEE. This sample's treatment: roughly ten-day PBMC culture with coronavirus spike peptide pools or control peptides (ViraFEST assay). The TCR sequence derives from a human donor who had recovered from COVID-19. The material sequenced was CD4+ T cells from blood, cultured in vitro, taken after SARS-CoV-2 vaccination. The rearrangement links TRBV9 to TRBJ2-3; D is possibly TRBD1 or TRBD2 (5 bases each). The DNA for the CDR3 is TGTGCCAGCAGTCCCAGGCCCGGCCGTCGGGGCAATACGCAGTATTTT. Protein product: CASSPRPGRRGNTQYF.